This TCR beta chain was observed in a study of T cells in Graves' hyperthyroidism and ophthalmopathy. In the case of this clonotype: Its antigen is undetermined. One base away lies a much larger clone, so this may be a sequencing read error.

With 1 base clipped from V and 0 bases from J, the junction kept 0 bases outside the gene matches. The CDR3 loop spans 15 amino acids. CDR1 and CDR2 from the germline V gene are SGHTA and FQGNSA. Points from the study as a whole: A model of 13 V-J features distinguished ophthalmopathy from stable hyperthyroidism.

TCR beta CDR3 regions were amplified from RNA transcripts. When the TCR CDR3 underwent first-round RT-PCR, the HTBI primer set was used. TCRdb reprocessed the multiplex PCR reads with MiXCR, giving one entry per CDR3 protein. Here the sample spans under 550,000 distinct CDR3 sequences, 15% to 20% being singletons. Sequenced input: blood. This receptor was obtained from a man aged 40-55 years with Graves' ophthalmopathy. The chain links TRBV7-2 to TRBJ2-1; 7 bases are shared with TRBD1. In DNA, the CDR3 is TGTGCCAGCAGCTTAGAGGGGGCCTCCTACAATGAGCAGTTCTTC. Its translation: CASSLEGASYNEQFF.